This T cell receptor beta chain was found in a study of T cell changes during pregnancy in multiple sclerosis. Sequencing was performed with immunoSEQ multiplex PCR; in TCRdb, only in-frame clones are kept and a portion is missing. The sample yields approximately 64,000 clones, 90% seen once. V lost 3 bases and J lost 0, with 6 bases in between. CDR3 length equals 12 residues. CDR1 is SQVTM, CDR2 ANQGSEA, per germline. The receptor's source is a female donor in good health, enrolled as a control in a pregnancy study. The V gene is TRBV29-1, the J gene TRBJ2-7; D is ambiguous. Sample: peripheral blood, taken in the second trimester of pregnancy. CDR3 amino acids: CSVESNSYEQYF. CDR3 sequence (DNA): TGCAGCGTTGAGTCTAACTCCTACGAGCAGTACTTC.